A selection of T cell receptor beta chains follows, all from one sample in a study of T cells in localized non-small cell lung cancer. Assay used: immunoSEQ multiplex PCR; TCRdb lists only in-frame clones, some missing. Here the sample spans 1,500 to 2,000 clones, 22% being singletons. The sequences come from normal lung tissue next to the tumor, collected before any cancer treatment. All receptors come from a man between 40 and 75 years old with stage II lung adenocarcinoma. The CDR3 runs from the conserved cysteine through the conserved F or W. D genes are given only for firm matches. Rows give clone size only sometimes, using once, few, many, or a class for an expanded clone.

abundance,v_gene,d_gene,j_gene,CDR3aa,CDR3nt
.,TRBV14,TRBD1,TRBJ2-3,CASSQVGGLTDTQYF,TGTGCCAGCAGCCAAGTAGGGGGCCTCACAGATACGCAGTATTTT
.,TRBV11-3,.,TRBJ1-1,CASSPRLRNTEAFF,TGTGCCAGCAGCCCTCGGTTGAGGAACACTGAAGCTTTCTTT
.,TRBV28,.,TRBJ2-7,CASSSSFYEQYF,TGTGCCAGCAGTTCCTCATTCTACGAGCAGTACTTC
.,TRBV9,.,TRBJ2-1,CASSPRDFFDEQFF,TGTGCCAGCAGCCCAAGGGACTTCTTTGATGAGCAGTTCTTC
.,TRBV11-3,.,TRBJ2-1,CASSLGGRSYNEQFF,TGTGCCAGCAGCTTGGGCGGACGGTCCTACAATGAGCAGTTCTTC
.,TRBV7-2,.,TRBJ1-6,CASSPNGGGPLHF,TGTGCCAGCAGCCCCAATGGGGGGGGACCCCTCCACTTT
.,TRBV12-2,.,TRBJ2-4,CATRDRGRENIQYF,TGTGCCACCCGCGATAGGGGGCGGGAAAACATTCAGTACTTC
few,TRBV6-8,TRBD1,TRBJ1-1,CAIRDRDFMNTEAFF,TGTGCCATCAGGGACAGGGACTTCATGAACACTGAAGCTTTCTTT
.,TRBV19,.,TRBJ1-5,CASSIGAGQPQHF,TGTGCCAGTAGTATTGGGGCAGGGCAGCCCCAGCATTTT
.,TRBV6-8,.,TRBJ1-2,CASRRGNYGYTF,TGTGCCAGCCGGAGGGGTAATTATGGCTACACCTTC
.,TRBV19,TRBD2,TRBJ2-3,CASSSGGGLGTDTQYF,TGTGCCAGTAGTAGCGGGGGTGGTTTAGGCACAGATACGCAGTATTTT
medium-sized,TRBV11-3,TRBD1,TRBJ1-1,CASRLDRGGTEAFF,TGTGCCAGCAGATTGGACAGGGGCGGCACTGAAGCTTTCTTT
few,TRBV6-8,TRBD2,TRBJ2-1,CASSYGTSIHEQFF,TGTGCCAGCAGTTACGGGACTAGCATCCATGAGCAGTTCTTC
.,TRBV29-1,.,TRBJ1-3,CSVNQKGTGNTIYF,TGCAGCGTTAACCAAAAGGGTACTGGAAACACCATATATTTT
.,TRBV5-1,TRBD2,TRBJ2-3,CASSLGGGASTDTQYF,TGCGCCAGCAGCTTGGGCGGGGGGGCGAGCACAGATACGCAGTATTTT
.,TRBV5-1,TRBD1,TRBJ1-2,CASSLGGQGALSHGYTF,TGCGCCAGCAGCTTAGGGGGACAGGGTGCTCTCAGTCATGGCTACACCTTC
.,TRBV14,TRBD1,TRBJ1-4,CASSPGQGANEKLFF,TGTGCCAGCAGCCCAGGACAGGGGGCTAATGAAAAACTGTTTTTT
few,TRBV9,TRBD1,TRBJ2-5,CASSVGGGETQYF,TGTGCCAGCAGTGTAGGGGGCGGTGAGACCCAGTACTTC
.,TRBV6-8,.,TRBJ2-7,CAIKPGGIHEQYF,TGTGCCATCAAACCAGGGGGGATCCACGAGCAGTACTTC
.,TRBV12-5,TRBD1,TRBJ2-3,CASGRPGQGRSDTQYF,TGTGCTAGTGGGCGTCCGGGACAGGGGAGGTCAGATACGCAGTATTTT
few,TRBV11-3,.,TRBJ2-2,CASSLSASGESITGELFF,TGTGCCAGCAGCTTATCGGCGTCGGGGGAGAGTATTACCGGGGAGCTGTTTTTT
large,TRBV11-3,TRBD1,TRBJ2-3,CASSLGAKDRGTPDTQYF,TGTGCCAGCAGCTTGGGAGCAAAGGACAGGGGGACCCCAGATACGCAGTATTTT
few,TRBV23-1,TRBD1,TRBJ1-1,CASSQDRETEAFF,TGCGCCAGCAGCCAGGACAGGGAAACTGAAGCTTTCTTT